The rows below give T cell receptor beta chains drawn from one sample of a study of blood T cells in healthy people across ages. TCRdb processed the 5' RACE reads anew with MiXCR; each CDR3 protein has one entry. The table includes about 1.7 million distinct CDR3 sequences, 28% detected once. Input material: blood. The receptor source for this set is a woman aged 25-40 years in good health. Each CDR3 is given with its conserved first and last residue. The D gene is left open where the match is weak. Some rows mark clone size as missing; the rest say once, few, many or name a class of expanded clone.

D gene	clone size	V gene	J gene	CDR3 protein	CDR3 DNA
TRBD1	-	TRBV2	TRBJ2-4	CAGIRDRGAKNIQYF	TGTGCCGGTATCCGGGACAGGGGGGCCAAAAACATTCAGTACTTC
TRBD2	-	TRBV5-1	TRBJ2-7	CASSRGGASYEQYF	TGCGCCAGCAGCCGGGGAGGGGCCTCCTACGAGCAGTACTTC
TRBD1	few	TRBV5-1	TRBJ2-1	CASSFTGGSRNEQFF	TGCGCCAGCAGCTTTACAGGGGGCTCGAGGAATGAGCAGTTCTTC
-	-	TRBV5-1	TRBJ2-3	CASSGWIRTDTQYF	TGCGCCAGCAGCGGATGGATCCGCACAGATACGCAGTATTTT
-	-	TRBV7-9	TRBJ2-1	CASSKTGTNNEQFF	TGTGCCAGCAGCAAAACCGGGACCAACAATGAGCAGTTCTTC
TRBD2	-	TRBV20-1	TRBJ2-3	CSASGPSGDTDTQYF	TGCAGTGCTAGTGGGCCTAGCGGGGACACAGATACGCAGTATTTT
TRBD2	-	TRBV4-1	TRBJ2-5	CASSQELAGGQETQYF	TGCGCCAGCAGCCAAGAATTAGCGGGGGGCCAAGAGACCCAGTACTTC
-	many	TRBV20-1	TRBJ2-5	CSPRESSETQYF	TGCAGTCCCCGCGAGAGTTCGGAGACCCAGTACTTC
TRBD1	few	TRBV5-6	TRBJ2-5	CAGSTPGTGGEETQYF	TGTGCCGGCAGCACCCCCGGGACAGGGGGCGAGGAGACCCAGTACTTC
-	many	TRBV28	TRBJ2-6	CASRQTGANVLTF	TGTGCCAGCAGACAAACTGGGGCCAACGTCCTGACTTTC
-	few	TRBV3-1	TRBJ2-7	CSSSQGLGVLSYEQYF	TGTTCCAGCAGCCAAGGTTTGGGAGTCCTTTCCTACGAGCAGTACTTC
-	-	TRBV6-2/TRBV6-3	TRBJ2-2	CASSYSGRTGELFF	TGTGCCAGCAGTTACTCAGGGAGGACCGGGGAGCTGTTTTTT
TRBD2	few	TRBV10-3	TRBJ2-1	CAISVGWGTSGSEQETQFF	TGTGCCATCAGTGTAGGATGGGGGACTAGCGGGAGTGAACAAGAGACCCAGTTCTTC
-	few	TRBV14	TRBJ2-7	CASSPALAGLYEQYF	TGTGCCAGCAGCCCGGCATTGGCTGGTTTATACGAGCAGTACTTC
-	-	TRBV15	TRBJ2-7	CATGYGVNEQYF	TGTGCCACCGGTTATGGGGTAAACGAGCAGTACTTC
TRBD2	few	TRBV29-1	TRBJ2-4	CSVEAHKGLAGPKVYF	TGCAGCGTTGAAGCTCACAAGGGACTAGCGGGACCAAAAGTGTACTTC
TRBD1	-	TRBV29-1	TRBJ1-2	CSVPGGRGYTF	TGCAGCGTCCCAGGGGGCCGTGGCTACACCTTC
-	-	TRBV7-9	TRBJ1-4	CASSAPLVATNEKLFF	TGTGCCAGCAGCGCACCATTAGTTGCAACTAATGAAAAACTGTTTTTT
TRBD2	many	TRBV11-2	TRBJ2-7	CATSAGRGGIDEQYF	TGTGCCACCTCAGCGGGTCGCGGGGGGATCGACGAGCAGTACTTC
-	-	TRBV5-1	TRBJ2-2	CASSWVAANTGELFF	TGCGCCAGCAGCTGGGTAGCGGCGAACACCGGGGAGCTGTTTTTT
-	-	TRBV28	TRBJ1-2	CASTRTARGGYTF	TGTGCCAGCACTCGGACAGCCAGAGGTGGCTACACCTTC
-	few	TRBV9	TRBJ1-1	CASSGYRGTEAFF	TGTGCCAGCAGCGGATATAGGGGCACTGAAGCTTTCTTT
-	few	TRBV7-9	TRBJ2-3	CASSSPAGSDTQYF	TGTGCCAGCAGCTCCCCGGCAGGTTCAGATACGCAGTATTTT
-	-	TRBV15	TRBJ2-2	CATSRDPNTGELFF	TGCGCCACCAGCAGAGATCCCAACACCGGGGAGCTGTTTTTT
-	-	TRBV18	TRBJ1-1	CASSRDKGPGTEAFF	TGTGCCAGCTCACGCGACAAGGGGCCGGGGACTGAAGCTTTCTTT
-	-	TRBV11-1	TRBJ1-1	CASSSAGSGTEAFF	TGTGCCAGCAGTTCTGCAGGGTCGGGGACTGAAGCTTTCTTT
-	-	TRBV3-1	TRBJ2-1	CASSQAGGGRYNEQFF	TGTGCCAGCAGCCAAGCAGGGGGGGGCCGATACAATGAGCAGTTCTTC
TRBD1	-	TRBV10-3	TRBJ1-1	CAISVENRGAFF	TGTGCCATCAGTGTAGAAAACAGGGGAGCTTTCTTT
TRBD1	-	TRBV7-9	TRBJ2-1	CASSPAIGTGEFF	TGTGCCAGCAGCCCAGCCATCGGGACAGGGGAGTTCTTC
-	-	TRBV7-9	TRBJ1-2	CASSSSVPALGNYGYTF	TGTGCCAGCAGCTCCTCCGTACCAGCGTTAGGGAACTATGGCTACACCTTC
-	few	TRBV5-5	TRBJ2-1	CASSLGDRRNEQFF	TGTGCCAGCAGCTTGGGTGACAGGCGGAATGAGCAGTTCTTC
TRBD1	-	TRBV5-1	TRBJ1-1	CASSLSPTGVEAFF	TGCGCCAGCAGCTTAAGCCCAACAGGGGTTGAAGCTTTCTTT
TRBD1	few	TRBV12-3/TRBV12-4	TRBJ1-2	CASSFKGQSIYGYTF	TGTGCCAGCAGTTTTAAGGGACAGTCTATCTATGGCTACACCTTC
TRBD1	-	TRBV7-2	TRBJ2-2	CASTNRGLNTGELFF	TGTGCCAGCACTAACAGGGGCCTGAACACCGGGGAGCTGTTTTTT
-	-	TRBV2	TRBJ2-1	CASRTRSSNEQFF	TGTGCCAGCAGAACACGATCTAGCAATGAGCAGTTCTTC
TRBD1	-	TRBV6-6	TRBJ1-5	CASIQGVNQPQHF	TGTGCCAGCATCCAGGGGGTAAATCAGCCCCAGCATTTT
-	many	TRBV5-1	TRBJ2-4	CASSLEGGLADIQYF	TGCGCCAGCAGCTTGGAGGGGGGGCTGGCGGACATTCAGTACTTC
TRBD1	few	TRBV5-1	TRBJ2-5	CASSTRTGSTETQYF	TGCGCCAGCAGCACGAGGACAGGGAGCACGGAGACCCAGTACTTC
-	few	TRBV4-1	TRBJ2-4	CASSHRGEVAKNIQYF	TGCGCCAGCAGCCATCGCGGGGAGGTAGCCAAAAACATTCAGTACTTC
TRBD1	-	TRBV15	TRBJ1-2	CATRDPGTGGGYTF	TGTGCCACCCGAGACCCCGGGACAGGGGGTGGCTACACCTTC
TRBD1	-	TRBV5-1	TRBJ2-1	CASSLGDRGTHNEQFF	TGCGCCAGCAGCTTGGGAGACAGGGGAACTCACAATGAGCAGTTCTTC
TRBD2	-	TRBV13	TRBJ2-5	CASSPLSGGGGETQYF	TGTGCCAGCAGCCCCCTTAGCGGGGGGGGAGGAGAGACCCAGTACTTC
TRBD1	-	TRBV13	TRBJ2-3	CASKPGQRTDTQYF	TGTGCCTCCAAACCGGGACAGCGCACAGATACGCAGTATTTT
-	-	TRBV18	TRBJ2-2	CASSPPVAGRYTGELFF	TGTGCCAGCTCACCACCTGTTGCAGGAAGATACACCGGGGAGCTGTTTTTT